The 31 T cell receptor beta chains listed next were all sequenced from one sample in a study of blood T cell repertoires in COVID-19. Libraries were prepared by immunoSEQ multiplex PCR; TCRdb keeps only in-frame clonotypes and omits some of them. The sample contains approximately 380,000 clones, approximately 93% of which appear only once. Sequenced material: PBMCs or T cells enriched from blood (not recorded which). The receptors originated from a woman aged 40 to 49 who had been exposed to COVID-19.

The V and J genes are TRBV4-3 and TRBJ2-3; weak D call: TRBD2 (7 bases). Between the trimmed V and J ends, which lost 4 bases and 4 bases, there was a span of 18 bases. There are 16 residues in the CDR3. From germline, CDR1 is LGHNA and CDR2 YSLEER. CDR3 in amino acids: CASSPGFGGPPDTQYF. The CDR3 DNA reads TGCGCCAGCAGCCCAGGGTTCGGGGGGCCGCCAGATACGCAGTATTTT.

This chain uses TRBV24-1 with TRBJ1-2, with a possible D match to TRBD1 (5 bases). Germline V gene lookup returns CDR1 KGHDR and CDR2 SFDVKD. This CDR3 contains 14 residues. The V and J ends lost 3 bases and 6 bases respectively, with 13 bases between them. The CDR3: CATSDATGAHGYTF. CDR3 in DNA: TGTGCCACCAGTGATGCCACAGGAGCCCATGGCTACACCTTC.

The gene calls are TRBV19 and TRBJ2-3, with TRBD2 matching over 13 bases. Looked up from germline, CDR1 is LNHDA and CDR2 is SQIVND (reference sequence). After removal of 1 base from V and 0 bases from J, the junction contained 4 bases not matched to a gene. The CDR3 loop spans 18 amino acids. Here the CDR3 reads CASSIGRTSGSSTDTQYF. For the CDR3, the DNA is TGTGCCAGTAGTATAGGCCGGACTAGCGGGAGTAGCACAGATACGCAGTATTTT. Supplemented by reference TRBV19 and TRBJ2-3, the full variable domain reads DGGITQSPKYLFRKEGQNVTLSCEQNLNHDAMYWYRQDPGQGLRLIYYSQIVNDFQKGDIAEGYSVSREKKESFPLTVTSAQKNPTAFYLCASSIGRTSGSSTDTQYFGPGTRLTVL.

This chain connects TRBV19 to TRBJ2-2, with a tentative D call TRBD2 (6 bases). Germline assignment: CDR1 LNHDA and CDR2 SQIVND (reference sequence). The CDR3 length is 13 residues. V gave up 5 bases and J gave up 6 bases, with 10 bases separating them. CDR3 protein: CASSASGAGELFF. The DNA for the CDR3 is TGTGCCAGTAGTGCCTCGGGGGCCGGGGAGCTGTTTTTT.

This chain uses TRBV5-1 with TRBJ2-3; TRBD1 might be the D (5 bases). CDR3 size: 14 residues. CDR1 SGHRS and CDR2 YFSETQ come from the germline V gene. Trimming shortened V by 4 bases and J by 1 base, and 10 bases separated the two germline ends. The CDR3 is CASSLAQGTDTQYF. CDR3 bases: TGCGCCAGCAGCCTGGCACAGGGCACAGATACGCAGTATTTT.

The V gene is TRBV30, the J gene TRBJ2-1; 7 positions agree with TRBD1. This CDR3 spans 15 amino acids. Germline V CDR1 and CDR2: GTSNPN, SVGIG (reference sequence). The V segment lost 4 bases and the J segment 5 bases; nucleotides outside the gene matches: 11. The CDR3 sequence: CAWTTGTAFDNEQFF. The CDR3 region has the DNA TGTGCCTGGACTACCGGGACAGCTTTTGACAATGAGCAGTTCTTC. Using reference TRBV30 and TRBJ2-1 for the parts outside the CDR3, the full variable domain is SQTIHQWPATLVQPVGSPLSLECTVEGTSNPNLYWYRQAAGRGLQLLFYSVGIGQISSEVPQNLSASRPQDRQFILSSKKLLLSDSGFYLCAWTTGTAFDNEQFFGPGTRLTVL.

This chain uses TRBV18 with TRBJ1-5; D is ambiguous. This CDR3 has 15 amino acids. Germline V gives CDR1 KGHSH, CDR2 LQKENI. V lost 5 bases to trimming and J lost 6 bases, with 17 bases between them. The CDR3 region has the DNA TGTGCCAGCTCAGACACAGATTCGGTGGGTCAGCCCCAGCATTTT. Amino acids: CASSDTDSVGQPQHF.

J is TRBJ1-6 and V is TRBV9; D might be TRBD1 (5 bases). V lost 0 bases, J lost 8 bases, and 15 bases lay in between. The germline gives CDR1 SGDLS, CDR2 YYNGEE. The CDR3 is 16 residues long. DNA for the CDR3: TGTGCCAGCAGCGTAGAGGCAGGGAATAGGGATTCACCCCTCCACTTT. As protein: CASSVEAGNRDSPLHF.

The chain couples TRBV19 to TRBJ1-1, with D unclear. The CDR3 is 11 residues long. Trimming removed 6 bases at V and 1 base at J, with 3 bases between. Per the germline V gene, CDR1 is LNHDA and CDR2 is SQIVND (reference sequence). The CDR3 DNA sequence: TGTGCCAGTAGCCGGAACACTGAAGCTTTCTTT. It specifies CASSRNTEAFF.

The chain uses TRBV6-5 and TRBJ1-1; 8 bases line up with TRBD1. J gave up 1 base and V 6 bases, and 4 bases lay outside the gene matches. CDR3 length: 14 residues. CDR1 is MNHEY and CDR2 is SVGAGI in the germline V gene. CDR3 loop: CASRSQGGNTEAFF. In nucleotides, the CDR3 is TGTGCCAGCAGGTCACAGGGGGGGAACACTGAAGCTTTCTTT.

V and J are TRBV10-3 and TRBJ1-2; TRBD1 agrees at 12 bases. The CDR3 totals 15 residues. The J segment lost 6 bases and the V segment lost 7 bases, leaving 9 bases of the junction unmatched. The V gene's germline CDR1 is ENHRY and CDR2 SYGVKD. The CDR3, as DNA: TGTGCCATCAACTACGGGACAGGGGGCGCCGATGGCTACACCTTC. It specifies CAINYGTGGADGYTF.

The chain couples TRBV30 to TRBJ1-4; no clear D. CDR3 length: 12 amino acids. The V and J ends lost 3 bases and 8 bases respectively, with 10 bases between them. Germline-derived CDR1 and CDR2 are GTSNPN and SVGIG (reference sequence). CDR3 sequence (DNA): TGTGCCTGGAGGACTGGTATCGAAAAACTGTTTTTT. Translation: CAWRTGIEKLFF.

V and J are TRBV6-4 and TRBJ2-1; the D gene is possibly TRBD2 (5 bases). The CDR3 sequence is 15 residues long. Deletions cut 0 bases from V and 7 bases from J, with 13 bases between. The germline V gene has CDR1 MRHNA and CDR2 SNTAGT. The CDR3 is CASSDSGGSRNEQFF. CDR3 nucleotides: TGTGCCAGCAGTGACTCTGGAGGATCTAGGAATGAGCAGTTCTTC.

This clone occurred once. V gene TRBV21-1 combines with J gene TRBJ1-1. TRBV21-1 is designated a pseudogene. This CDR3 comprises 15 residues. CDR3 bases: TGTGCCAGCAGCAAACAAGGATATGAGGACACTGAAGCTTTCTTT. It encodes CASSKQGYEDTEAFF.

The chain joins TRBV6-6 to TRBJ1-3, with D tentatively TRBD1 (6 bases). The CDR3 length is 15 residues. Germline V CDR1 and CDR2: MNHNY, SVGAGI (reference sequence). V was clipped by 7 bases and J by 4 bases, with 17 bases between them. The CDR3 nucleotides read TGTGCCAGCACCCTCGCTCGGGGGGCCGGAAACACCATATATTTT. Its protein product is CASTLARGAGNTIYF.

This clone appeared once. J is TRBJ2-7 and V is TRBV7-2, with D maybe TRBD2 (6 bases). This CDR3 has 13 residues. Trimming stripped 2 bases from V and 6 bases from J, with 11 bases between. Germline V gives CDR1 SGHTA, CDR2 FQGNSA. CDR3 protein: CASSLLAGSEQYF. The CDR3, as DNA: TGTGCCAGCAGCTTACTGGCCGGGAGCGAGCAGTACTTC.

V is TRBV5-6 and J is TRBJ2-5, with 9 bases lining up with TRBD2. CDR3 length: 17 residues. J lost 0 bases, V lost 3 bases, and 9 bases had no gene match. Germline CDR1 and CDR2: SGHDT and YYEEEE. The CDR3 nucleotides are TGTGCCAGCAGCTCCAAATTAGCGGGGGCGCACCAAGAGACCCAGTACTTC. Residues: CASSSKLAGAHQETQYF.

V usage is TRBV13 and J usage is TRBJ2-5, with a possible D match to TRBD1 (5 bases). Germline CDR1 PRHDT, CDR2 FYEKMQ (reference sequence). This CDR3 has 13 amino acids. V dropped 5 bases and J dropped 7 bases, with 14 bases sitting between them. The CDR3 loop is CASSATKRGTQYF. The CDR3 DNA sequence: TGTGCCAGCAGCGCCACAAAAAGGGGGACCCAGTACTTC.

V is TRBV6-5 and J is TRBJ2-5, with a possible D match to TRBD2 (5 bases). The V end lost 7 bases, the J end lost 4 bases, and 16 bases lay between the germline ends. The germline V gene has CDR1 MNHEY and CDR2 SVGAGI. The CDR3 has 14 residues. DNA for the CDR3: TGTGCCAGCACTTTAGGAGGTTCGCGAGAGACCCAGTACTTC. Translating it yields CASTLGGSRETQYF.

The DNA of the CDR3 is TGTGCCAGTAGTCAGGGGGCCGGCACAGATACGCAGTATTTT. Translated: CASSQGAGTDTQYF. The chain uses TRBV19 and TRBJ2-3; 8 bases align to TRBD1. The CDR3 covers 14 residues. With V trimmed by 5 bases and J by 1 base, 2 bases remained unmatched. CDR1 is LNHDA, CDR2 SQIVND, per germline (reference sequence). Full variable domain (remainder filled in from reference TRBV19 and TRBJ2-3): DGGITQSPKYLFRKEGQNVTLSCEQNLNHDAMYWYRQDPGQGLRLIYYSQIVNDFQKGDIAEGYSVSREKKESFPLTVTSAQKNPTAFYLCASSQGAGTDTQYFGPGTRLTVL.

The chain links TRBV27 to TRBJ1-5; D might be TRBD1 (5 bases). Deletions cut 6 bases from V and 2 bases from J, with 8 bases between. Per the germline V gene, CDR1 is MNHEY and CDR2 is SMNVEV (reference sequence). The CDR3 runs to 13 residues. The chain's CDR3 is CASSPRGNQPQHF. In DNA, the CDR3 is TGTGCCAGCAGCCCCAGGGGCAATCAGCCCCAGCATTTT.

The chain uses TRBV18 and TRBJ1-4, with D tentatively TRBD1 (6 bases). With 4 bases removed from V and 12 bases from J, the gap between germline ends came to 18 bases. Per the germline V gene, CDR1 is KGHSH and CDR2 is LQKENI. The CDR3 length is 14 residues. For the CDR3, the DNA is TGTGCCAGCTCACTCCGACAGGCCGGTGGGCAACTGTTTTTT. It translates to CASSLRQAGGQLFF.

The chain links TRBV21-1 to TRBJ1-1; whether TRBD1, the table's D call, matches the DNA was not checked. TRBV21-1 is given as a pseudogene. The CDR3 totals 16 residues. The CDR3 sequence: CASSKDLDRGCTEAFF. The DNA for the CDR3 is TGTGCCAGCAGCAAAGACCTGGACAGGGGATGCACTGAAGCTTTCTTT.

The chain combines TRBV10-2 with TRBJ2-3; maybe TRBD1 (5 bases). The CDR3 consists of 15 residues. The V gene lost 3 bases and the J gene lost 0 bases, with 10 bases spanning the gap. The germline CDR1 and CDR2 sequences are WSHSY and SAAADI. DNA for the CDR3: TGCGCCAGCAGTGAACCGCCAGGGAGCACAGATACGCAGTATTTT. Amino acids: CASSEPPGSTDTQYF.

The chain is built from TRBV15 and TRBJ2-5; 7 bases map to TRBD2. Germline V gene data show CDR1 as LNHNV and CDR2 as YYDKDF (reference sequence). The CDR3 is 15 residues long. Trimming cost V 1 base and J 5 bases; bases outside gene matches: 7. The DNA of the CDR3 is TGTGCCACCAGCAGAGGAGGGGAGGGGTATGAGACCCAGTACTTC. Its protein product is CATSRGGEGYETQYF.

CDR3 in amino acids: CAWSGGQGGYEQYF. CDR3 DNA: TGTGCCTGGAGTGGCGGACAGGGGGGTTACGAGCAGTACTTC. The rearrangement links TRBV30 to TRBJ2-7, with TRBD1 identical over 10 bases. The CDR3 extends over 14 amino acids. V lost 1 base to trimming and J lost 4 bases; unmatched junction nucleotides: 4. Germline-derived CDR1 and CDR2 are GTSNPN and SVGIG (reference sequence).

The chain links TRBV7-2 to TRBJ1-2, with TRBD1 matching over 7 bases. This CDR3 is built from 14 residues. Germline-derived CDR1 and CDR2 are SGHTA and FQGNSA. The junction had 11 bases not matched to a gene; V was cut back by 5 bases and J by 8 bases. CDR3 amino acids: CASSPPGTAYGYTF. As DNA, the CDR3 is TGTGCCAGCAGCCCCCCCGGGACAGCCTACGGCTACACCTTC.

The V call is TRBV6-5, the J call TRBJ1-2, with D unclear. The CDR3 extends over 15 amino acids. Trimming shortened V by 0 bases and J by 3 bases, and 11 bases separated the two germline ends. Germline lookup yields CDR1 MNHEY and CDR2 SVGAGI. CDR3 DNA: TGTGCCAGCAGTTACTCGAGTGACTCCGACTATGGCTACACCTTC. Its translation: CASSYSSDSDYGYTF.

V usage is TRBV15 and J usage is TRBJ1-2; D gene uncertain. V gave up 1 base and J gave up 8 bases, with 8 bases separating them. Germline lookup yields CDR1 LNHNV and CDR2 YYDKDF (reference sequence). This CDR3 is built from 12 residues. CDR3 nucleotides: TGTGCCACCAGCAGAGGAGGCTCCGGCTACACCTTC. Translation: CATSRGGSGYTF.

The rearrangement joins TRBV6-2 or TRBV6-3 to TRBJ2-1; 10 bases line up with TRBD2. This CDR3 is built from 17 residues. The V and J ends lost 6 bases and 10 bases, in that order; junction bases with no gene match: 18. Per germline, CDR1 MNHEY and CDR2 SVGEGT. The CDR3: CASSQRDLRLAGEEQFF. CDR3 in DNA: TGTGCCAGCAGCCAACGGGACCTAAGGCTAGCGGGAGAGGAGCAGTTCTTC.

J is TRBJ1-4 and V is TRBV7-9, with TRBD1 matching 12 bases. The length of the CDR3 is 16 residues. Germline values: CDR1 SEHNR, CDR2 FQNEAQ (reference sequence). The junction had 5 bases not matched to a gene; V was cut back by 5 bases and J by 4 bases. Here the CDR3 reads CASSKGQGAYNEKLFF. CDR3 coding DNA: TGTGCCAGCAGCAAGGGACAGGGGGCCTATAATGAAAAACTGTTTTTT.